This T cell receptor (beta chain) was obtained from a study of Ad26.COV2.S vaccination and SARS-CoV-2 variants. Findings and caveats of the study: Total T cell responses may have been underestimated by the TCR breadth and depth analyses.

Clones were read by immunoSEQ multiplex PCR, and TCRdb kept only the in-frame ones, dropping some. Of around 320,000 clones listed, just over 85% are singletons. Trimming removed 4 bases at V and 4 bases at J, with 11 bases between. This CDR3 spans 14 amino acids. Looked up from germline, CDR1 is ENHRY and CDR2 is SYGVKD. On this clone itself: Its target is not known.

Documented treatment: approximately 18 received Ad26.COV2.S at low or high dose, single or two shots; about 5 received placebo; per-sample allocation not given. Repertoires come from day 63 after the first vaccine or placebo injection. Spike of the Wuhan-strain SARS-CoV-2 was expressed by an Ad26 vector, which formed the vaccine. Sequences were derived from peripheral blood, sampled in a trial of Ad26.COV2.S vaccine versus placebo. The receptor was derived from a person between 18 and 65 years old who received the Ad26.COV2.S COVID-19 vaccine or a placebo. The chain is built from TRBV10-3 and TRBJ2-1, with D maybe TRBD1 (7 bases). The CDR3 nucleotides read TGTGCCATCAGTGGGCAGGGGGGATACAATGAGCAGTTCTTC. Translation gives CAISGQGGYNEQFF.